The 8 T cell receptor beta chains in this list originate from one sample, sequenced in a study of blood T cell repertoires in COVID-19. TCRdb's copy holds only in-frame clones and misses some; the assay was immunoSEQ multiplex PCR. Among under 120,000 clones, approximately 84% were seen once, and the ten largest hold 2% to 2.5%. The source material was peripheral blood. These receptors were collected from a human donor in a cohort sampled during active COVID-19.

This clone was picked up one time. The chain links TRBV3-1 (or the pseudogene TRBV3-2) to TRBJ2-3; D perhaps matches TRBD2 (5 bases). Germline-derived CDR1 and CDR2 are LGHDT and YNNKEL (reference sequence). This CDR3 region has 16 residues. Deletions cut 2 bases from V and 0 bases from J, with 12 bases between. The chain's CDR3 is CASSQKRGTSTDTQYF. The CDR3 DNA reads as TGTGCCAGCAGCCAAAAACGGGGAACAAGCACAGATACGCAGTATTTT.

This clone was seen repeatedly, ten times or more. Distinct nucleotide sequences in the sample also encode this CDR3. The chain uses TRBV20-1 and TRBJ1-1, with D perhaps matching TRBD1 (6 bases). The germline V gene has CDR1 DFQATT and CDR2 SNEGSKA (reference sequence). There are 12 residues in the CDR3. The germline V and J ends were trimmed by 3 bases and 4 bases, with 9 bases remaining between them. The CDR3 loop is CSASQGPTEAFF. DNA for the CDR3: TGCAGTGCTAGTCAGGGGCCCACTGAAGCTTTCTTT.

V usage is TRBV15 and J usage is TRBJ2-3; the match to TRBD2 covers 9 bases. Germline CDR1 reads LNHNV; CDR2 reads YYDKDF (reference sequence). The CDR3 is made up of 17 amino acids. V trimming: 3 bases; J trimming: 1 base; junction bases outside the gene matches: 8. Here the CDR3 DNA reads TGTGCCACCAGCAGGTTTGCGGGGGGGCCCGGCACAGATACGCAGTATTTT. Translation: CATSRFAGGPGTDTQYF.

The chain combines TRBV9 with TRBJ1-2, with TRBD1 identical over 8 bases. The germline V gene encodes CDR1 SGDLS and CDR2 YYNGEE. Trimming took 3 bases from V and 7 from J; bases not matched to a gene: 5. This CDR3 spans 13 amino acids. The CDR3 here is CASSGQGTGGYTF. The DNA of the CDR3 is TGTGCCAGCAGCGGACAGGGGACAGGTGGCTACACCTTC.

CDR3 sequence reads: CASSPSRGLNEQYF. The CDR3 bases are TGTGCCAGCTCACCGAGCAGGGGGCTAAACGAGCAGTACTTC. The chain has TRBV18 and TRBJ2-7, with 8 bases matching TRBD1. The CDR3 covers 14 residues. The V segment lost 3 bases and the J segment 5 bases; nucleotides outside the gene matches: 6. Germline CDR1 KGHSH, CDR2 LQKENI.

The genes are TRBV14 and TRBJ2-1; 8 bases line up with TRBD2. This CDR3 region has 18 residues. From germline, CDR1 is SGHDN and CDR2 FVKESK. V dropped 2 bases and J dropped 4; count of bases not matched to a gene: 13. The CDR3 DNA sequence: TGTGCCAGCAGCCAAACGAGATCCGGGAGGGCCAGGTACAATGAGCAGTTCTTC. It is translated as CASSQTRSGRARYNEQFF.

The J gene is TRBJ2-7, the V gene TRBV19, with a possible D match to TRBD2 (6 bases). The CDR3 runs to 13 residues. Germline V gene sequence: CDR1 LNHDA, CDR2 SQIVND (reference sequence). Trimming removed 11 bases at V and 6 bases at J, with 20 bases between. CDR3: CACRGSGQREQYF. The DNA for the CDR3 is TGTGCCTGCCGGGGGTCCGGACAACGCGAGCAGTACTTC.

The chain uses TRBV5-5 and TRBJ1-5, with D unclear. CDR1 and CDR2 (germline): SGHKS, YYEKEE (reference sequence). The CDR3 is 17 amino acids. The V gene lost 4 bases and the J gene lost 0 bases, with 17 bases spanning the gap. As DNA, the CDR3 is TGTGCCAGCAGCCCGGACTGGGGTCGAGATAGCAATCAGCCCCAGCATTTT. Protein product: CASSPDWGRDSNQPQHF.